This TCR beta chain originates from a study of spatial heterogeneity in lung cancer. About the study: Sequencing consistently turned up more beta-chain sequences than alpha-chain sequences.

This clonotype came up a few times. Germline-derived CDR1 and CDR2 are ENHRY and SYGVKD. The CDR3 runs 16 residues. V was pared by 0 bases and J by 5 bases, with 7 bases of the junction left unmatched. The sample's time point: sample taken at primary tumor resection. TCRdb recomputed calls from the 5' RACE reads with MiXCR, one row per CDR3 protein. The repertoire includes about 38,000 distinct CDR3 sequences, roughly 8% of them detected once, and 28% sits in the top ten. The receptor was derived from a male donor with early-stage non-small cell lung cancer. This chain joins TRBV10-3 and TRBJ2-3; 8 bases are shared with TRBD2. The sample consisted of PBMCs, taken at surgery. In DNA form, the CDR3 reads TGTGCCATCAGTGAGTCGGCGGGAGGAGGGAAAGATACGCAGTATTTT. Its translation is CAISESAGGGKDTQYF.